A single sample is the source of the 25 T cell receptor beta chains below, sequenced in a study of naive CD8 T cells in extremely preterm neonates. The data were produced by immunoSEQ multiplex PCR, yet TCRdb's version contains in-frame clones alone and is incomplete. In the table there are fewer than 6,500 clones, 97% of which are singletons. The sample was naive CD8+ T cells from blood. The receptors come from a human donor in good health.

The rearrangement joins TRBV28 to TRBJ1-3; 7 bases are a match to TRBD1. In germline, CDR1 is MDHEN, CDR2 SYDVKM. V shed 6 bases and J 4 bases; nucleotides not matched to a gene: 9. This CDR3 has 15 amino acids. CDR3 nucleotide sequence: TGTGCCAGCAGCGCACGACAGGGAGCCGGAAACACCATATATTTT. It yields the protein CASSARQGAGNTIYF.

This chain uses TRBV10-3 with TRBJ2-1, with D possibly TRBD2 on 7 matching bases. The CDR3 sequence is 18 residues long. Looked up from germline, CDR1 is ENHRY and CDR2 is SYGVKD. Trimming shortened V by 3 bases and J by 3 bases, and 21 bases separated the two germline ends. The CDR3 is CAISDDRRRETGYNEQFF. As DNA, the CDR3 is TGTGCCATCAGTGACGATCGACGGCGGGAGACAGGCTACAATGAGCAGTTCTTC.

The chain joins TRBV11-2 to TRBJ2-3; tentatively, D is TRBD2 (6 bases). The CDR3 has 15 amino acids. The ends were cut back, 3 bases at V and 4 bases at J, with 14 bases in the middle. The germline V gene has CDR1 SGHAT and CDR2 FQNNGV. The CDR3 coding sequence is TGTGCCAGCAGCTTGGGCGGGGTGGGGGCAGATACGCAGTATTTT. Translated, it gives CASSLGGVGADTQYF. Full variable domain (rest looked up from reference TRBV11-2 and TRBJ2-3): EAGVAQSPRYKIIEKRQSVAFWCNPISGHATLYWYQQILGQGPKLLIQFQNNGVVDDSQLPKDRFSAERLKGVDSTLKIQPAKLEDSAVYLCASSLGGVGADTQYFGPGTRLTVL.

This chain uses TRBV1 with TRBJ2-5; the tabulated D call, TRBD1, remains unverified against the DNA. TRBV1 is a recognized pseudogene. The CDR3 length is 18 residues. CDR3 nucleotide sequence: TGCACCAGCAGCCAAGATGCCCCACAGGGGAAGGGGCAAGAGACCCAGTACTTC. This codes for CTSSQDAPQGKGQETQYF.

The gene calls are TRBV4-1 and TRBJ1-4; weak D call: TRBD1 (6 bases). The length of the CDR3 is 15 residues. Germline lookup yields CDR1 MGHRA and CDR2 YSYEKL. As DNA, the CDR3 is TGCGCGATTCGGGGGGGCGCTGGGATTAATGAAAAACTGTTTTTT. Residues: CAIRGGAGINEKLFF.

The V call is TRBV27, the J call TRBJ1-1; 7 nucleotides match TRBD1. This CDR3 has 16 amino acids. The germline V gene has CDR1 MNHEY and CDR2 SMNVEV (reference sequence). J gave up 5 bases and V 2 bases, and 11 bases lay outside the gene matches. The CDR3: CASSLLRTGLGTEAFF. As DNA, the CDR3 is TGTGCCAGCAGTTTACTTAGGACAGGCCTCGGGACTGAAGCTTTCTTT.

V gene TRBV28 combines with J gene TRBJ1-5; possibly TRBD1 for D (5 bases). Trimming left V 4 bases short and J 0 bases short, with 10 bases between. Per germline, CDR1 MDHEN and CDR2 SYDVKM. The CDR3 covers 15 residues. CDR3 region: CASSWTKVSNQPQHF. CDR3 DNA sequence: TGTGCCAGCAGTTGGACAAAAGTTAGCAATCAGCCCCAGCATTTT.

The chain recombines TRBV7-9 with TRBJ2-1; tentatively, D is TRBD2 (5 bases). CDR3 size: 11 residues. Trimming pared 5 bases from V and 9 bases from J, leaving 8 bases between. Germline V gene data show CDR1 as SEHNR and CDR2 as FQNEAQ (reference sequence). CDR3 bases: TGTGCCAGCAGCCCCGGACTTGAGCAGTTCTTC. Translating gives CASSPGLEQFF. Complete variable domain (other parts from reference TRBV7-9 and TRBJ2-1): DTGVSQNPRHKITKRGQNVTFRCDPISEHNRLYWYRQTLGQGPEFLTYFQNEAQLEKSRLLSDRFSAERPKGSFSTLEIQRTEQGDSAMYLCASSPGLEQFFGPGTRLTVL.

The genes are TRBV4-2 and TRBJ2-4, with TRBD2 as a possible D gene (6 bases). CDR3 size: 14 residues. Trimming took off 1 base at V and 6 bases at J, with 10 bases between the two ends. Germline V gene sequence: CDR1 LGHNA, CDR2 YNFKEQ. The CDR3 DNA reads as TGTGCCAGCAGCCAAGTGCGGGAACTAAACATTCAGTACTTC. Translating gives CASSQVRELNIQYF.

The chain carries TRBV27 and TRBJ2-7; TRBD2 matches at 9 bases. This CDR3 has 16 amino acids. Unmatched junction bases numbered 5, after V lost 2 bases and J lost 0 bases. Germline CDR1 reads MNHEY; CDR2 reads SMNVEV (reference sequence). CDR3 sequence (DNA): TGTGCCAGCAGTTTAGGTGTTAGCGGGAGCTCCTACGAGCAGTACTTC. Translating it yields CASSLGVSGSSYEQYF.

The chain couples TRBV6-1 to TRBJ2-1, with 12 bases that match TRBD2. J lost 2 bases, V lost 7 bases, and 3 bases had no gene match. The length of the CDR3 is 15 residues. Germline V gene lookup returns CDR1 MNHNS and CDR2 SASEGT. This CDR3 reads CASTTSGGTYNEQFF. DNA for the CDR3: TGTGCCAGCACGACTAGCGGGGGAACCTACAATGAGCAGTTCTTC.

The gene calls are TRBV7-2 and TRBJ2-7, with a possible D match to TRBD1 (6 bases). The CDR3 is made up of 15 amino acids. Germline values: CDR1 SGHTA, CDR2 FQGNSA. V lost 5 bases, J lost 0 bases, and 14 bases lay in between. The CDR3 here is CASSHRALSSYEQYF. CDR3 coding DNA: TGTGCCAGCAGCCACAGGGCCCTAAGCTCCTACGAGCAGTACTTC.

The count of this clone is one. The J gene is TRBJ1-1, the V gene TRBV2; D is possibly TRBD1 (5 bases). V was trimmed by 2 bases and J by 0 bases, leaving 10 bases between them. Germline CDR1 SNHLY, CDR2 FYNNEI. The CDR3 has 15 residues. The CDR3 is CASSEHGRVNTEAFF. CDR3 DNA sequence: TGTGCCAGCAGTGAACACGGCAGGGTGAACACTGAAGCTTTCTTT. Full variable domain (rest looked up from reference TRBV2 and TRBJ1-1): EPEVTQTPSHQVTQMGQEVILRCVPISNHLYFYWYRQILGQKVEFLVSFYNNEISEKSEIFDDQFSVERPDGSNFTLKIRSTKLEDSAMYFCASSEHGRVNTEAFFGQGTRLTVV.

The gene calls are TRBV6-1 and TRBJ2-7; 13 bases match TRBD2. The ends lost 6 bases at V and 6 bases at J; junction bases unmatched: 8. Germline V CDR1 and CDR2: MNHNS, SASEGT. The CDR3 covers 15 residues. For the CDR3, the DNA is TGTGCCAGCAGCGCAGTACTAGCGGGGGGGCGCGAGCAGTACGTC. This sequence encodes CASSAVLAGGREQYV.

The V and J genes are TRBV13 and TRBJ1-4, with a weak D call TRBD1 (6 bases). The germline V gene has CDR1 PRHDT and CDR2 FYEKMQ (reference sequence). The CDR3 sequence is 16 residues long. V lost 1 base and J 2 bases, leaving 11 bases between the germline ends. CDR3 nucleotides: TGTGCCAGCAGCTTAGCAGGGGCAGGCACTAATGAAAAACTGTTTTTT. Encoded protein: CASSLAGAGTNEKLFF.

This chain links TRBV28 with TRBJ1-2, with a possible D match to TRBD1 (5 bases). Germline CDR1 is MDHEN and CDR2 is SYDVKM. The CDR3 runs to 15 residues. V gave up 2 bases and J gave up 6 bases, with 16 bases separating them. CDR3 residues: CASSLVPRGGDGYTF. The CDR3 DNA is TGTGCCAGCAGTTTAGTCCCCCGCGGGGGAGATGGCTACACCTTC.

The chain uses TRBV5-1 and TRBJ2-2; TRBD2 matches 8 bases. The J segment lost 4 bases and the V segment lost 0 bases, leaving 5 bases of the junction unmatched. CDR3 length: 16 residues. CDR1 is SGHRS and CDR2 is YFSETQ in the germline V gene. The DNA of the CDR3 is TGCGCCAGCAGCTTGGGCCGGACTAGCCCCACCGGGGAGCTGTTTTTT. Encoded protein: CASSLGRTSPTGELFF.

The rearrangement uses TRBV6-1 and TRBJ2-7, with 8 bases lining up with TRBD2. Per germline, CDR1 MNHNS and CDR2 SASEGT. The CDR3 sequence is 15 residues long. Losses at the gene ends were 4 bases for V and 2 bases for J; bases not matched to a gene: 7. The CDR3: CASSAPELAAYEQYF. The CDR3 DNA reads TGTGCCAGCAGTGCGCCGGAACTAGCGGCCTACGAGCAGTACTTC.

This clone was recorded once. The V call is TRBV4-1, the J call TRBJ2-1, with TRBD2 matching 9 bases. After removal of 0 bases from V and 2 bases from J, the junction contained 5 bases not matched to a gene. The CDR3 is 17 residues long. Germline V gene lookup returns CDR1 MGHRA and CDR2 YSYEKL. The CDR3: CASSQDQERGAYNEQFF. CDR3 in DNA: TGCGCCAGCAGCCAAGATCAAGAGCGGGGGGCCTACAATGAGCAGTTCTTC.

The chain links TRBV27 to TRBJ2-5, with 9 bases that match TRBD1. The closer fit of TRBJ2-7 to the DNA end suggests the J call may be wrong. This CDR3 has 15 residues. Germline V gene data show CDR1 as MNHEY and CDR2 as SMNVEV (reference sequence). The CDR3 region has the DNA TGTGCCAGCAAATCAACCCCGGGACAGGGCTACGAGCAGTACTTC. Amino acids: CASKSTPGQGYEQYF.

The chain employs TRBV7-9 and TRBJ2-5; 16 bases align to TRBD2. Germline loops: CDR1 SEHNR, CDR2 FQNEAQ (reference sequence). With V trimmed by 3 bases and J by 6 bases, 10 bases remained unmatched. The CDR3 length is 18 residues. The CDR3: CASSLGTSGRDEAQTQYF. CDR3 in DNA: TGTGCCAGCAGCTTGGGGACTAGCGGGAGGGATGAGGCGCAGACCCAGTACTTC.

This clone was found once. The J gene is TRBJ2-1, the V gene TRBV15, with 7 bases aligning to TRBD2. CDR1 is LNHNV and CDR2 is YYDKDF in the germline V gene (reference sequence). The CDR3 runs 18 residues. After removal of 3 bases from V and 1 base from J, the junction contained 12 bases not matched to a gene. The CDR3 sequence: CATSSRMRGYESYNEQFF. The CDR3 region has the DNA TGTGCCACCAGCAGTCGAATGCGGGGGTATGAATCCTACAATGAGCAGTTCTTC.

CDR3 in DNA: TGTGCCAGCTCACCAATCCGGGGGGCGAAAGGCTACACCTTC. The encoded protein is CASSPIRGAKGYTF. V and J are TRBV18 and TRBJ1-2; D may be TRBD1 (6 bases). CDR1 and CDR2 (germline): KGHSH, LQKENI. V was cut by 2 bases and J by 8 bases, with 15 bases left in between. The CDR3 totals 14 residues.

As DNA, the CDR3 is TGCGCCAGCAGGCTCAGGACTAACACTGAAGCTTTCTTT. Its protein is CASRLRTNTEAFF. V is TRBV4-1 and J is TRBJ1-1, with D uncertain. Trimming cost V 6 bases and J 2 bases, with 10 bases left between them. This CDR3 region has 13 residues. CDR1 MGHRA and CDR2 YSYEKL come from the germline V gene.

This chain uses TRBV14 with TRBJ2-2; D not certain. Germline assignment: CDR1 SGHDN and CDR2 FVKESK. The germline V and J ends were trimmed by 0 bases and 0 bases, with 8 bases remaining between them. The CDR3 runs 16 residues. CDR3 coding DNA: TGTGCCAGCAGCCAAGAGGGCCAAGCGAACACCGGGGAGCTGTTTTTT. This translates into CASSQEGQANTGELFF.